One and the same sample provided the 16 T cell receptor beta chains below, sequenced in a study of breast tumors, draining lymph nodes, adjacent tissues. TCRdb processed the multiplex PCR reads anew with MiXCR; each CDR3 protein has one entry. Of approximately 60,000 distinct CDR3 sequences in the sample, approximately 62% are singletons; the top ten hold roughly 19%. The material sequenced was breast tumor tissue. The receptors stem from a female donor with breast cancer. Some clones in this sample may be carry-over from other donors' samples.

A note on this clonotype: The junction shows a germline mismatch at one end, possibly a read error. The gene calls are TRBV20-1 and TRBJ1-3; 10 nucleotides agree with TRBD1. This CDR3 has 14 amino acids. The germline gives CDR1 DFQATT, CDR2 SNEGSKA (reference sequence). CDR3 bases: TGCAGTGCTAGTGACCGGGACAGGGGATACACCGTATATTTT. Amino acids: CSASDRDRGYTVYF.

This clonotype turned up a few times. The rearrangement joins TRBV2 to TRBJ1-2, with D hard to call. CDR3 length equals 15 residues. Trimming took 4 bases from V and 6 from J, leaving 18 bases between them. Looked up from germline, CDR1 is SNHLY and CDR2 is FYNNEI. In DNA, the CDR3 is TGTGCCAGCAGTGCTCACCACGTTCAGCGGGATGGCTACACCTTC. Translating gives CASSAHHVQRDGYTF.

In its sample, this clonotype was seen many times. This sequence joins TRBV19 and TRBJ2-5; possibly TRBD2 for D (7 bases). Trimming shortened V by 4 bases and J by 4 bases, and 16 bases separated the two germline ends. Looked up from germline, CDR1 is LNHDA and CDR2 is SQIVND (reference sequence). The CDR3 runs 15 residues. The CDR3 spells CASSTTGPGGETQYF. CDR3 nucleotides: TGTGCCAGTAGTACGACAGGACCGGGGGGAGAGACCCAGTACTTC.

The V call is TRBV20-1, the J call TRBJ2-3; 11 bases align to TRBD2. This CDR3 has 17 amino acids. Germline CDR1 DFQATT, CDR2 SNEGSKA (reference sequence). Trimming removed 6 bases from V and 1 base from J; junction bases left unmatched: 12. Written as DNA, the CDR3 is TGCAGTGCCAGTATGAGAGGGGGACTAGCGGGCACAGATACGCAGTATTTT. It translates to CSASMRGGLAGTDTQYF.

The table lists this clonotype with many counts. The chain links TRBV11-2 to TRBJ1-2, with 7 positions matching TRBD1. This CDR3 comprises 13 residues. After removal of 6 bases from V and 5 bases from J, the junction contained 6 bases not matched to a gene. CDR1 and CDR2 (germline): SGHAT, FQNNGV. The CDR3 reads CASREGTVYGYTF. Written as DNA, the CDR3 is TGTGCCAGCAGGGAGGGGACAGTATATGGCTACACCTTC.

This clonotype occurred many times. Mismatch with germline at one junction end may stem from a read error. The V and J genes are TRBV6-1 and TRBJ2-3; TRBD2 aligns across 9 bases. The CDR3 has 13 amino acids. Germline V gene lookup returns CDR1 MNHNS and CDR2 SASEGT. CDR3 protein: CASRPSGADTQYF. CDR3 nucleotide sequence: TGTGCTAGCAGACCTAGCGGGGCAGATACGCAGTATTTT.

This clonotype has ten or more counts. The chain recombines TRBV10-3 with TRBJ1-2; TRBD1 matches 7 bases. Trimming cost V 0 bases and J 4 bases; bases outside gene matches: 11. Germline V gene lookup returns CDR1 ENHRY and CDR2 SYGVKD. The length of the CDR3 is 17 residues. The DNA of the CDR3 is TGTGCCATCAGTGAGTCGCTTCCAGGGGGGAACTTCTATGGCTACACCTTC. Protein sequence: CAISESLPGGNFYGYTF.

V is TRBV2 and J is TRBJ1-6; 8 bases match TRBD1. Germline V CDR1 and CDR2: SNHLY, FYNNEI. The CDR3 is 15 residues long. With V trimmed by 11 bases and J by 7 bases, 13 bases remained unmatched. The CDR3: CASQAGTGANSPLHF. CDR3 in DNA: TGTGCCTCTCAAGCCGGGACAGGAGCCAATTCACCCCTCCACTTT. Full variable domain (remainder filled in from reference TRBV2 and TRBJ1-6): EPEVTQTPSHQVTQMGQEVILRCVPISNHLYFYWYRQILGQKVEFLVSFYNNEISEKSEIFDDQFSVERPDGSNFTLKIRSTKLEDSAMYFCASQAGTGANSPLHFGNGTRLTVT.

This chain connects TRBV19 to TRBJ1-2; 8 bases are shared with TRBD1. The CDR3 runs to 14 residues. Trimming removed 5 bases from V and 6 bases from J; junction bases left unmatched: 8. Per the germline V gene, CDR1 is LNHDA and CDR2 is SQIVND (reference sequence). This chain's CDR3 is CASSAFDRGNGYTF. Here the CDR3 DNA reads TGTGCCAGTAGTGCATTCGACAGGGGTAATGGCTACACCTTC.

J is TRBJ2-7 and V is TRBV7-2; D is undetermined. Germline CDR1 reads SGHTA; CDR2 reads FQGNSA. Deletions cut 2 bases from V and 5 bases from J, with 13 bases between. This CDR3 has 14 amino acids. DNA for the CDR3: TGTGCCAGCAGCTTATTCACGGCGTCCCACGAGCAGTACTTC. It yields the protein CASSLFTASHEQYF.

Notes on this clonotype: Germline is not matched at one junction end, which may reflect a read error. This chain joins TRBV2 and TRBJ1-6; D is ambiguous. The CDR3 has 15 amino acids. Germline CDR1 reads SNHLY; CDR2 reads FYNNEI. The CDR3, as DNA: TGTGCCAGCAGTGATCTGGGGAAATATAATTCCCCCCTCCACTTT. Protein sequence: CASSDLGKYNSPLHF.

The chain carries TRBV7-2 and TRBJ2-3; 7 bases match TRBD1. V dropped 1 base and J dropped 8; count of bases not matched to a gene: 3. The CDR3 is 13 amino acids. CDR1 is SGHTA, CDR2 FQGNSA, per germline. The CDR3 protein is CASSLEGQLTQYF. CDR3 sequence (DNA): TGTGCCAGCAGCTTAGAGGGACAGCTTACGCAGTATTTT.

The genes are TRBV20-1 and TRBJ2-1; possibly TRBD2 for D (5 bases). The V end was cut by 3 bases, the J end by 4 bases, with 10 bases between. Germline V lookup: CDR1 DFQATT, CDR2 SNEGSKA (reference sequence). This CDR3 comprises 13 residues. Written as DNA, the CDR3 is TGCAGTGCTAGGGTCGAGGGATACAATGAGCAGTTCTTC. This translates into CSARVEGYNEQFF.

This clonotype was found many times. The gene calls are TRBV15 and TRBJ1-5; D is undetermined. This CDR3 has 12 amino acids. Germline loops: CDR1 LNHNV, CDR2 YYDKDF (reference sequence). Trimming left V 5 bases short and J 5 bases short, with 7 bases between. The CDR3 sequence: CATSFPHQPQHF. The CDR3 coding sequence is TGTGCCACCAGCTTCCCCCATCAGCCCCAGCATTTT. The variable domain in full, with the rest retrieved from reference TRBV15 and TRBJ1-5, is DAMVIQNPRYQVTQFGKPVTLSCSQTLNHNVMYWYQQKSSQAPKLLFHYYDKDFNNEADTPDNFQSRRPNTSFCFLDIRSPGLGDTAMYLCATSFPHQPQHFGDGTRLSIL.

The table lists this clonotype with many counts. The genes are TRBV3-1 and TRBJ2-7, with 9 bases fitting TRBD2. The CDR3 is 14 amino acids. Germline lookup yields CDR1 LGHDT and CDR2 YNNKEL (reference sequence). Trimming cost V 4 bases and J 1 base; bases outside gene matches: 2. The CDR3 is CASSRLAASYEQYF. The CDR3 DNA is TGTGCCAGCAGCCGACTAGCGGCATCCTACGAGCAGTACTTC.

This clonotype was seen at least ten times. In DNA, the CDR3 is TGCGCCAGCAGCTTTCGTAGACGTTTCCAAGAGACCCAGTACTTC. The encoded protein is CASSFRRRFQETQYF. The chain combines TRBV5-1 with TRBJ2-5; D not certain. Trimming removed 2 bases from V and 1 base from J, with 12 bases in between. CDR1 SGHRS and CDR2 YFSETQ come from the germline V gene. CDR3 length equals 15 residues.